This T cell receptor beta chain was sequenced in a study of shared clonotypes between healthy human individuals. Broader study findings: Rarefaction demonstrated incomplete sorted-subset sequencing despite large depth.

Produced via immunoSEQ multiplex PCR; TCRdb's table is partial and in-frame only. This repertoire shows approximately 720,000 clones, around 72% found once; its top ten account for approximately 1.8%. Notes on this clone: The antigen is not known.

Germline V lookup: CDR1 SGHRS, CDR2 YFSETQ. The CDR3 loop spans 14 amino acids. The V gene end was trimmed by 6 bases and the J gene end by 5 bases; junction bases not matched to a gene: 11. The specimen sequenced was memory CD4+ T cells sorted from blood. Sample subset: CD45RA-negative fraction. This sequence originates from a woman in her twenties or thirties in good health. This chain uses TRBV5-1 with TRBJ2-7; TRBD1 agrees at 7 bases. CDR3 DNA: TGCGCCAGCACCCGAGGGGACAGTCGGAACGAGCAGTACTTC. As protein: CASTRGDSRNEQYF. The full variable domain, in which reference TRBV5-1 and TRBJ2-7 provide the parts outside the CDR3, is KAGVTQTPRYLIKTRGQQVTLSCSPISGHRSVSWYQQTPGQGLQFLFEYFSETQRNKGNFPGRFSGRQFSNSRSEMNVSTLELGDSALYLCASTRGDSRNEQYFGPGTRLTVT.